A selection of T cell receptor beta chains follows, all from one sample in a study of blood T cell repertoires in COVID-19. Generated by immunoSEQ multiplex PCR, the TCRdb table keeps only in-frame clones and is missing some. The sample yields around 260,000 clones, roughly 90% seen once. Sequencing input: PBMCs or T cells enriched from blood (not recorded which). The receptors here all came from a woman in her 30s who had recovered from COVID-19. Both conserved end residues are part of each CDR3. D genes are given only for firm matches. Size is omitted from some rows. Given values are once, few, many or a class for expanded clones.

V: TRBV5-6; D: TRBD1; J: TRBJ2-7; size: -; CDR3: CASSLGDRSSYEQYF; DNA: TGTGCCAGCAGCTTGGGGGACAGAAGCTCCTACGAGCAGTACTTC
V: TRBV15; D: TRBD2; J: TRBJ2-3; size: once; CDR3: CATKAGTTLTDTQYF; DNA: TGTGCCACTAAAGCCGGGACTACCCTCACAGATACGCAGTATTTT
V: TRBV5-1; D: -; J: TRBJ1-3; size: -; CDR3: CASSLSVYGNTIYF; DNA: TGCGCCAGCAGCTTGTCGGTATACGGAAACACCATATATTTT
V: TRBV7-9; D: -; J: TRBJ1-1; size: -; CDR3: CASSLAQDRTVEAFF; DNA: TGTGCCAGCAGCTTAGCGCAGGATCGGACAGTTGAAGCTTTCTTT
V: TRBV21-1; D: -; J: TRBJ2-3; size: once; CDR3: CASSNPRGGVTDTQYF; DNA: TGTGCCAGCAGCAACCCTAGGGGGGGTGTCACAGATACGCAGTATTTT
V: TRBV19; D: -; J: TRBJ1-1; size: -; CDR3: CASSISRVTNTEAFF; DNA: TGTGCCAGTAGTATATCCAGGGTTACCAACACTGAAGCTTTCTTT
V: TRBV6-5; D: TRBD1; J: TRBJ2-4; size: once; CDR3: CASSYSRATGDLYF; DNA: TGTGCCAGCAGTTACTCACGAGCGACAGGGGATCTGTACTTC
V: TRBV19; D: TRBD2; J: TRBJ2-1; size: once; CDR3: CASSISGRGINEQFF; DNA: TGTGCCAGTAGTATTAGCGGGAGGGGTATAAATGAGCAGTTCTTC
V: TRBV5-1; D: TRBD2; J: TRBJ2-1; size: -; CDR3: CASSLAVGLAGVNEQFF; DNA: TGCGCCAGCAGCTTGGCCGTCGGACTAGCGGGAGTAAATGAGCAGTTCTTC
V: TRBV6-2/TRBV6-3; D: TRBD2; J: TRBJ2-5; size: -; CDR3: CASSKPGLAGGSIETQYF; DNA: TGTGCCAGCAGTAAGCCGGGACTAGCGGGAGGGTCAATAGAGACCCAGTACTTC
V: TRBV24-1; D: TRBD1; J: TRBJ2-5; size: -; CDR3: CATSPKGAGETQYF; DNA: TGTGCCACCAGCCCCAAGGGGGCAGGGGAGACCCAGTACTTC
V: TRBV7-8; D: -; J: TRBJ2-7; size: -; CDR3: CASSIGRVLSYEQYF; DNA: TGTGCCAGCAGCATCGGCAGGGTCCTCTCCTACGAGCAGTACTTC
V: TRBV30; D: TRBD1; J: TRBJ2-7; size: -; CDR3: CAWTLRQGGPYEQYF; DNA: TGTGCCTGGACTCTAAGACAGGGGGGCCCCTACGAGCAGTACTTC
V: TRBV18; D: -; J: TRBJ2-3; size: once; CDR3: CASSHGRAGSTDTQYF; DNA: TGTGCCAGCTCACACGGCAGGGCAGGCAGTACAGATACGCAGTATTTT
V: TRBV7-2; D: -; J: TRBJ2-1; size: -; CDR3: CASSFLEEQFF; DNA: TGTGCCAGCAGCTTCTTAGAAGAGCAGTTCTTC
V: TRBV28; D: TRBD2; J: TRBJ2-1; size: -; CDR3: CASTEFGIRDTSGSGWSYNEQFF; DNA: TGTGCCAGCACTGAGTTTGGAATAAGGGATACTAGCGGGAGTGGTTGGTCCTACAATGAGCAGTTCTTC
V: TRBV6-2/TRBV6-3; D: TRBD1; J: TRBJ2-7; size: few; CDR3: CASSYRGQSYEQYF; DNA: TGTGCCAGCAGTTACCGGGGACAGTCCTACGAGCAGTACTTC
V: TRBV28; D: -; J: TRBJ2-1; size: -; CDR3: CASSAGTSYNEQFF; DNA: TGTGCCAGCAGTGCCGGGACATCCTACAATGAGCAGTTCTTC
V: TRBV5-1; D: -; J: TRBJ1-6; size: -; CDR3: CASRAQDSNSPLHF; DNA: TGCGCCAGCAGGGCTCAGGACAGCAATTCACCCCTCCACTTT
V: TRBV11-2; D: TRBD1; J: TRBJ1-1; size: few; CDR3: CASSLVSGTGNTEAFF; DNA: TGTGCCAGCAGCTTAGTTTCAGGGACAGGGAACACTGAAGCTTTCTTT